Presented here are 21 T cell receptor beta chains from one specimen sequenced in a study of neurological immune-mediated disorders. Time point noted: longitudinal time-point 2. TCRdb ran MiXCR on the 5' RACE reads and lists one entry per CDR3 protein. The sample lists about 90,000 distinct CDR3 sequences, roughly an eighth occurring once. The sequencing sample was made of PBMCs. The source is a female donor with HTLV-1-associated myelopathy (HAM/TSP).

This clonotype came up many times. The chain joins TRBV29-1 to TRBJ1-4; weak D call: TRBD1 (5 bases). The length of the CDR3 is 16 residues. V was shortened by 4 bases and J by 8 bases, with 23 bases between the two germline ends. The germline V gene has CDR1 SQVTM and CDR2 ANQGSEA. CDR3 protein: CSVADWSGAGGEKLFF. The CDR3 bases are TGCAGCGTTGCCGATTGGTCCGGGGCCGGTGGCGAAAAACTGTTTTTT.

This clonotype has at least ten counts. DNA for the CDR3: TGTGCCAGCAGCCAAGATCCAGGGGGGAGAGGCTACACCTTC. Its protein is CASSQDPGGRGYTF. The chain is built from TRBV4-2 and TRBJ1-2; 7 bases line up with TRBD1. CDR3 length: 14 residues. Per germline, CDR1 LGHNA and CDR2 YNFKEQ. With 0 bases clipped from V and 8 bases from J, the junction kept 6 bases outside the gene matches.

This clonotype was counted ten times or more. The rearrangement joins TRBV28 to TRBJ1-6; 9 bases are a match to TRBD1. This CDR3 comprises 15 residues. J gave up 8 bases and V 5 bases, and 7 bases lay outside the gene matches. Germline V gene sequence: CDR1 MDHEN, CDR2 SYDVKM. CDR3 DNA: TGTGCCAGCAGTCCCCGGGACAGGGATTATTCACCCCTCCACTTT. This translates into CASSPRDRDYSPLHF.

CDR3 DNA sequence: TGTGCCAGCAGCCATCCAGGGGACTCACCCCTCCACTTT. Amino acids: CASSHPGDSPLHF. This chain uses TRBV3-1 with TRBJ1-6, with a tentative D call TRBD1 (6 bases). Germline V CDR1 and CDR2: LGHDT, YNNKEL (reference sequence). The CDR3 is 13 amino acids. V was trimmed by 3 bases and J by 10 bases, leaving 10 bases between them.

This rearrangement joins TRBV18 to TRBJ2-5; D gene unclear. Germline V gene sequence: CDR1 KGHSH, CDR2 LQKENI. This CDR3 region has 12 residues. The V end lost 5 bases, the J end lost 5 bases, and 9 bases lay between the germline ends. DNA for the CDR3: TGTGCCAGCTCAACCAGGTCGGAGACCCAGTACTTC. Its translation: CASSTRSETQYF.

This clonotype came up many times. The chain uses TRBV5-1 and TRBJ2-7, with 7 bases aligning to TRBD1. Germline V CDR1 and CDR2: SGHRS, YFSETQ. The CDR3 sequence is 12 residues long. After removal of 3 bases from V and 5 bases from J, the junction contained 2 bases not matched to a gene. CDR3 loop: CASSSTGNEQYF. In DNA form, the CDR3 reads TGCGCCAGCAGCTCGACAGGGAACGAGCAGTACTTC. Full variable domain (outside the CDR3, taken from reference TRBV5-1 and TRBJ2-7): KAGVTQTPRYLIKTRGQQVTLSCSPISGHRSVSWYQQTPGQGLQFLFEYFSETQRNKGNFPGRFSGRQFSNSRSEMNVSTLELGDSALYLCASSSTGNEQYFGPGTRLTVT.

The chain is built from TRBV20-1 and TRBJ2-5; TRBD2 matches 8 bases. Per germline, CDR1 DFQATT and CDR2 SNEGSKA (reference sequence). CDR3 length: 12 amino acids. Trimming removed 6 bases from V and 5 bases from J; junction bases left unmatched: 5. The CDR3, as DNA: TGCAGTGCCGGCGGGGGGCAGGAGACCCAGTACTTC. Its translation: CSAGGGQETQYF.

Comments on this clonotype: The conserved closing phenylalanine or tryptophan is absent in this CDR3, likely reflecting a read error. The chain uses TRBV9 and TRBJ2-3; either TRBD1 or TRBD2 may supply D (5 bases each). V lost 6 bases and J lost 4, with 12 bases in between. The CDR3 loop spans 13 amino acids. Looked up from germline, CDR1 is SGDLS and CDR2 is YYNGEE. The CDR3 nucleotides are TGTGCCAGCAACGTGGGACCGCCAGATACGCAGTATTGT. Its protein product is CASNVGPPDTQYC.

This clonotype was seen many times. The rearrangement uses TRBV5-1 and TRBJ2-4; D could derive from TRBD1 or TRBD2 (6 bases each). The CDR3 is made up of 16 amino acids. V lost 1 base and J 1 base, leaving 12 bases between the germline ends. CDR1 and CDR2 from the germline V gene are SGHRS and YFSETQ. The CDR3 DNA is TGCGCCAGCAGCTTGACAGGGACTCGTGCCAAAAACATTCAGTACTTC. Translating gives CASSLTGTRAKNIQYF.

In this sample, this clonotype turned up many times. The genes are TRBV7-3 and TRBJ1-1, with D maybe TRBD1 (6 bases). CDR1 is SGHTA, CDR2 FQGTGA, per germline. The CDR3 has 15 amino acids. Trimming removed 5 bases from V and 3 bases from J, with 16 bases in between. For the CDR3, the DNA is TGTGCCAGCAGCCCCCGTGGAGGGGGGTACACTGAAGCTTTCTTT. This encodes CASSPRGGGYTEAFF.

With regard to this clonotype: This may stem from a read error, because a much larger clone lies one nucleotide away. This chain joins TRBV5-1 and TRBJ2-4, with 7 bases that match TRBD1. The CDR3 totals 15 residues. Per the germline V gene, CDR1 is SGHRS and CDR2 is YFSETQ. The CDR3 loop reads CSSSPGQNQNGIQYF. The DNA of the CDR3 is TGCTCCAGCAGCCCGGGACAGAACCAAAATGGCATTCAGTACTTC.

This clonotype came up many times. The CDR3 protein is CASSPRLHSGGTNEQFF. CDR3 DNA: TGTGCCAGCTCACCACGATTACATAGCGGGGGTACCAATGAGCAGTTCTTC. The chain carries TRBV18 and TRBJ2-1; 9 bases map to TRBD2. This CDR3 has 17 residues. The germline V gene encodes CDR1 KGHSH and CDR2 LQKENI. With 1 base clipped from V and 6 bases from J, the junction kept 10 bases outside the gene matches.

This clonotype was recorded many times. The V call is TRBV2, the J call TRBJ1-2; maybe TRBD1 (5 bases). V dropped 8 bases and J dropped 3 bases, with 10 bases sitting between them. Germline-derived CDR1 and CDR2 are SNHLY and FYNNEI. The CDR3 runs 12 residues. CDR3: CASRGDDYGYTF. The CDR3 DNA follows: TGTGCCAGCCGAGGGGACGACTATGGCTACACCTTC.

This clonotype has at least ten counts. This rearrangement joins TRBV7-9 to TRBJ2-2; 7 nucleotides agree with TRBD1. V shed 8 bases, J shed 0 bases, and the junction held 3 bases outside the gene matches. Germline assignment: CDR1 SEHNR and CDR2 FQNEAQ (reference sequence). This CDR3 spans 14 amino acids. The CDR3 DNA reads as TGTGCCAGCCTGGGACAGCCGAACACCGGGGAGCTGTTTTTT. Its protein is CASLGQPNTGELFF.

In this sample, this clonotype turned up many times. The CDR3 loop reads CASSFTQGAGELFF. For the CDR3, the DNA is TGTGCCAGCAGCTTTACACAGGGAGCCGGGGAGCTGTTTTTT. The genes are TRBV7-9 and TRBJ2-2; D possibly corresponds to TRBD1 (6 bases). Deletions cut 3 bases from V and 6 bases from J, with 11 bases between. The CDR3 consists of 14 residues. The germline V gene encodes CDR1 SEHNR and CDR2 FQNEAQ (reference sequence).

This clonotype was recorded many times. The chain uses TRBV20-1 and TRBJ1-5; a possible D gene is TRBD1 (6 bases). Germline CDR1 and CDR2: DFQATT and SNEGSKA (reference sequence). The CDR3 sequence is 15 residues long. The germline V and J ends were trimmed by 5 bases and 0 bases, with 14 bases remaining between them. For the CDR3, the DNA is TGCAGTGCTGGAGGACAGATTCATAGCAATCAGCCCCAGCATTTT. It yields the protein CSAGGQIHSNQPQHF.

The sample holds many counts of this clonotype. The chain joins TRBV29-1 to TRBJ2-1; D unclear. This CDR3 has 12 amino acids. Per germline, CDR1 SQVTM and CDR2 ANQGSEA. Trimming cost V 0 bases and J 9 bases, with 9 bases left between them. Written as DNA, the CDR3 is TGCAGCGTTGAAGAGGGATCCGGTGAGCAGTTCTTC. Its protein product is CSVEEGSGEQFF.

This clonotype was seen at least ten times. The chain is built from TRBV11-2 and TRBJ2-1; TRBD2 aligns across 11 bases. With 8 bases clipped from V and 6 bases from J, the junction kept 15 bases outside the gene matches. The CDR3 is made up of 17 amino acids. Germline values: CDR1 SGHAT, CDR2 FQNNGV. The CDR3 DNA is TGTGCCAGCGCTAAAAACCCCGGGACTAGCGGAGTCAATGAGCAGTTCTTC. Translated: CASAKNPGTSGVNEQFF.

The chain employs TRBV5-1 and TRBJ2-3; D unresolved. This CDR3 comprises 14 residues. In germline, CDR1 is SGHRS, CDR2 YFSETQ. Trimming removed 3 bases from V and 2 bases from J, with 10 bases in between. The DNA of the CDR3 is TGCGCCAGCAGCTCGGGCGTCAACACAGATACGCAGTATTTT. This codes for CASSSGVNTDTQYF. The full variable domain, in which reference TRBV5-1 and TRBJ2-3 provide the parts outside the CDR3, is KAGVTQTPRYLIKTRGQQVTLSCSPISGHRSVSWYQQTPGQGLQFLFEYFSETQRNKGNFPGRFSGRQFSNSRSEMNVSTLELGDSALYLCASSSGVNTDTQYFGPGTRLTVL.

This clonotype was seen ten or more times. The CDR3 nucleotides read TGTGCTAGTGGTTTGAGTGCTGGCACCGGCGGAAGGTACGAGCAGTACTTC. Translation: CASGLSAGTGGRYEQYF. The genes are TRBV12-5 and TRBJ2-7; D not certain. Germline lookup yields CDR1 LGHNT and CDR2 FRNRAP. This CDR3 contains 17 residues. Trimming stripped 2 bases from V and 4 bases from J, with 21 bases between.

This clonotype was counted at least ten times. The genes are TRBV5-1 and TRBJ2-7, with 7 bases identical to TRBD1. Unmatched junction bases numbered 6, after V lost 4 bases and J lost 2 bases. There are 14 residues in the CDR3. CDR1 is SGHRS and CDR2 is YFSETQ in the germline V gene. Here the CDR3 reads CASSIGGQPYEQYF. CDR3 bases: TGCGCCAGCAGCATTGGGGGACAGCCCTACGAGCAGTACTTC.